These 24 T cell receptor beta chains were sequenced from one sample in a study of blood T cell repertoires in COVID-19. This table comes from immunoSEQ multiplex PCR, and its TCRdb copy is limited to in-frame clones, with some not included. The table shows tens of thousands of clones, with 77% occurring only once. Sequenced material: peripheral blood. Receptors were obtained from a human donor in a cohort sampled during active COVID-19.

This clone is judged medium-sized (0.01 to 0.1%). The chain employs TRBV7-2 and TRBJ2-7; possibly TRBD2 for D (7 bases). CDR1 and CDR2 (germline): SGHTA, FQGNSA. V was pared by 8 bases and J by 2 bases, with 19 bases between. The CDR3 contains 15 residues. The CDR3 DNA is TGTGCCAGCTCTGGGGGGGCAGGAATAACCTACGAGCAGTACTTC. Encoded protein: CASSGGAGITYEQYF.

The rearrangement uses TRBV27 and TRBJ1-1; tentatively, D is TRBD1 (5 bases). With 11 bases removed from V and 5 bases from J, the gap between germline ends came to 21 bases. This CDR3 has 14 amino acids. CDR1 and CDR2 from the germline V gene are MNHEY and SMNVEV (reference sequence). The CDR3 is CASAEAGRGTEAFF. CDR3 nucleotides: TGTGCCTCGGCGGAGGCCGGGAGGGGAACTGAAGCTTTCTTT.

This chain connects TRBV7-6 to TRBJ2-2; 9 bases match TRBD2. V shed 5 bases and J 2 bases; nucleotides not matched to a gene: 12. Germline V gene lookup returns CDR1 SGHVS and CDR2 FNYEAQ. This CDR3 has 18 amino acids. CDR3 nucleotides: TGTGCCAGCAGCCCCCGATTGCGGGAGGGTTTAAACACCGGGGAGCTGTTTTTT. This sequence encodes CASSPRLREGLNTGELFF.

The gene calls are TRBV10-3 and TRBJ2-1; 11 bases are shared with TRBD1. The CDR3 has 14 amino acids. Germline V gene lookup returns CDR1 ENHRY and CDR2 SYGVKD. V dropped 6 bases and J dropped 9; count of bases not matched to a gene: 7. The CDR3 DNA follows: TGTGCCATCAGGGGATCGGGACAGGGGGGTGAGCAGTTCTTC. Protein sequence: CAIRGSGQGGEQFF.

The V gene is TRBV6-2 or TRBV6-3, the J gene TRBJ2-5, with TRBD1 matching 8 bases. J was trimmed by 5 bases and V by 5 bases; bases with no gene match: 7. Germline V gene lookup returns CDR1 MNHEY and CDR2 SVGEGT. CDR3 size: 14 residues. Here the CDR3 reads CASSPRGRGETQYF. Here the CDR3 DNA reads TGTGCCAGCAGTCCCAGGGGGCGCGGGGAGACCCAGTACTTC.

V and J are TRBV7-2 and TRBJ1-6; the D is unclear. The CDR3 length is 14 residues. V was pared by 5 bases and J by 5 bases, with 10 bases between. The germline V gene encodes CDR1 SGHTA and CDR2 FQGNSA. CDR3 in amino acids: CASSPGKNNSPLHF. The DNA of the CDR3 is TGTGCCAGCAGCCCCGGGAAAAATAATTCACCCCTCCACTTT. Full variable domain (rest looked up from reference TRBV7-2 and TRBJ1-6): GAGVSQSPSNKVTEKGKDVELRCDPISGHTALYWYRQSLGQGLEFLIYFQGNSAPDKSGLPSDRFSAERTGGSVSTLTIQRTQQEDSAVYLCASSPGKNNSPLHFGNGTRLTVT.

The rearrangement uses TRBV3-1 (or the pseudogene TRBV3-2) and TRBJ2-7, with TRBD1 as a possible D gene (5 bases). The CDR3 is made up of 14 amino acids. CDR1 and CDR2 from the germline V gene are LGHDT and YNNKEL (reference sequence). Trimming removed 2 bases from V and 3 bases from J, with 11 bases in between. In nucleotides, the CDR3 is TGTGCCAGCAGCCAAATGGGGCACAGCTACGAGCAGTACTTC. Amino acids: CASSQMGHSYEQYF.

This chain uses TRBV19 with TRBJ1-2; no definite D call. The CDR3 loop spans 12 amino acids. Germline V lookup: CDR1 LNHDA, CDR2 SQIVND (reference sequence). V lost 6 bases to trimming and J lost 5 bases, with 10 bases between them. CDR3 protein: CASRRGDYGYTF. The CDR3 nucleotides are TGTGCCAGTAGACGGGGAGATTATGGCTACACCTTC.

For the CDR3, the DNA is TGTGCCAGCAGCTTACAGGGGTACGAGCAGTACTTC. It is translated as CASSLQGYEQYF. This rearrangement joins TRBV7-9 to TRBJ2-7; TRBD1 is a possible D gene (6 bases). CDR3 length: 12 amino acids. CDR1 is SEHNR and CDR2 is FQNEAQ in the germline V gene (reference sequence). The germline V and J ends were trimmed by 2 bases and 4 bases, with 6 bases remaining between them.

V is TRBV10-3 and J is TRBJ2-7; TRBD2 agrees at 9 bases. The ends lost 10 bases at V and 4 bases at J; junction bases unmatched: 8. Germline CDR1 ENHRY, CDR2 SYGVKD. The length of the CDR3 is 13 residues. The CDR3 bases are TGTGCCACCACGGCTAGCGGGGATTACGAGCAGTACTTC. It is translated as CATTASGDYEQYF.

The CDR3 DNA reads as TGTGCCAGCTCACCGGGGACAAATTCCTACGAGCAGTACTTC. This gives the protein CASSPGTNSYEQYF. The rearrangement joins TRBV18 to TRBJ2-7; D may be TRBD1 (6 bases). This CDR3 comprises 14 residues. V shed 3 bases and J shed 1 base, with 10 bases lying between them. From germline, CDR1 is KGHSH and CDR2 LQKENI.

This chain connects TRBV5-5 to TRBJ1-2, with 8 bases matching TRBD1. The ends lost 2 bases at V and 4 bases at J; junction bases unmatched: 10. CDR3 length equals 16 residues. Per germline, CDR1 SGHKS and CDR2 YYEKEE (reference sequence). The CDR3: CASSFSAGGAGYGYTF. Here the CDR3 DNA reads TGTGCCAGCAGCTTCTCGGCAGGGGGCGCGGGCTATGGCTACACCTTC.

The V call is TRBV6-5, the J call TRBJ1-1; no firm D call. Germline assignment: CDR1 MNHEY and CDR2 SVGAGI. V was cut by 8 bases and J by 3 bases, with 16 bases left in between. This CDR3 spans 14 amino acids. CDR3 DNA: TGTGCCAGCCAACGGAGTTCCGCGTACACTGAAGCTTTCTTT. This encodes CASQRSSAYTEAFF.

In this sample, this clone turned up once. The chain uses TRBV5-1 and TRBJ2-5; D is undetermined. Germline V lookup: CDR1 SGHRS, CDR2 YFSETQ. The CDR3 has 13 amino acids. Trimming cost V 3 bases and J 7 bases, with 13 bases left between them. The CDR3 bases are TGCGCCAGCAGCTCTTCCGTACTTGGGACCCAGTACTTC. Amino acid sequence: CASSSSVLGTQYF.

The chain has TRBV12-5 and TRBJ2-3; D not certain. Germline CDR1 LGHNT, CDR2 FRNRAP. V lost 4 bases and J lost 1, with 9 bases in between. The CDR3 spans 14 residues. The CDR3 DNA follows: TGTGCTAGTGGTTACTCTCCGGGCACAGATACGCAGTATTTT. It translates to CASGYSPGTDTQYF.

This clone was detected only a few times. This CDR3 is also generated by other DNA sequences in the sample. In nucleotides, the CDR3 is TGCGCCAGCAGCTTACAGGGGAACACTGAAGCTTTCTTT. Protein sequence: CASSLQGNTEAFF. The J gene is TRBJ1-1, the V gene TRBV5-1; perhaps TRBD1 as D (6 bases). Trimming left V 2 bases short and J 1 base short, with 6 bases between. Germline V lookup: CDR1 SGHRS, CDR2 YFSETQ. The CDR3 length is 13 residues.

CDR3 coding DNA: TGTGCCAGCAGCCCTGTAGGGGGGGAAGTTTCCTACGAGCAGTACTTC. Translation gives CASSPVGGEVSYEQYF. This chain links TRBV5-4 with TRBJ2-7; tentatively, D is TRBD2 (7 bases). V lost 4 bases, J lost 1 base, and 18 bases lay in between. Germline values: CDR1 SGHNT, CDR2 YYREEE (reference sequence). The CDR3 covers 16 residues.

The chain couples TRBV6-1 to TRBJ2-1; a weak D match, TRBD2 (7 bases). V was pared by 3 bases and J by 4 bases, with 22 bases between. The CDR3 contains 18 residues. The germline V gene has CDR1 MNHNS and CDR2 SASEGT. CDR3: CASSEGLPGGPKYNEQFF. The CDR3 DNA follows: TGTGCCAGCAGTGAGGGTCTCCCCGGGGGGCCTAAATACAATGAGCAGTTCTTC.

J is TRBJ2-3 and V is TRBV11-3; 9 bases are a match to TRBD2. Looked up from germline, CDR1 is SGHNT and CDR2 is YENEEA. The CDR3 loop spans 16 amino acids. V gave up 5 bases and J gave up 4 bases; unmatched junction bases: 10. CDR3 DNA: TGTGCCAGCAGCCCCGGCGGGGGGGGCCCGGCAGATACGCAGTATTTT. It translates to CASSPGGGGPADTQYF. Full variable domain (remainder filled in from reference TRBV11-3 and TRBJ2-3): EAGVVQSPRYKIIEKKQPVAFWCNPISGHNTLYWYLQNLGQGPELLIRYENEEAVDDSQLPKDRFSAERLKGVDSTLKIQPAELGDSAVYLCASSPGGGGPADTQYFGPGTRLTVL.

This clone appeared once. The chain links TRBV20-1 to TRBJ2-7, with D possibly TRBD1 on 6 matching bases. Trimming shortened V by 3 bases and J by 6 bases, and 12 bases separated the two germline ends. Looked up from germline, CDR1 is DFQATT and CDR2 is SNEGSKA (reference sequence). This CDR3 region has 12 residues. DNA for the CDR3: TGCAGTGCTAGTGTGAAGGGGGTCGAGCAGTACTTC. It translates to CSASVKGVEQYF.

This clone appeared a few times. The J gene is TRBJ2-5, the V gene TRBV18; D possibly corresponds to TRBD1 (6 bases). The V gene's germline CDR1 is KGHSH and CDR2 LQKENI. The CDR3 covers 14 residues. Trimming took 4 bases from V and 4 from J, leaving 13 bases between them. CDR3 bases: TGTGCCAGCTCACGTCACAGGGATCTAGAGACCCAGTACTTC. Translated, it gives CASSRHRDLETQYF.

This chain joins TRBV4-2 and TRBJ2-5; 7 nucleotides match TRBD1. CDR3 length: 19 residues. V lost 3 bases and J lost 1; bases outside the gene matches: 17. In germline, CDR1 is LGHNA, CDR2 YNFKEQ. In nucleotides, the CDR3 is TGTGCCAGCAGCCACCCATCGGGCTTCGACAGGGTCATCCAAGAGACCCAGTACTTC. Its translation: CASSHPSGFDRVIQETQYF.

This clone was recorded once. The chain is built from TRBV25-1 and TRBJ2-7; no clear D gene. The CDR3 contains 11 residues. Trimming removed 5 bases from V and 6 bases from J, with 8 bases in between. Germline CDR1 reads MGHDK; CDR2 reads SYGVNS. CDR3 bases: TGTGCCAGCAGTCAACTCGTCGAGCAGTACTTC. Translating gives CASSQLVEQYF.

The rearrangement joins TRBV7-8 to TRBJ1-3; D perhaps matches TRBD1 (6 bases). CDR1 and CDR2 from the germline V gene are SGHVS and FQNEAQ. Trimming took 6 bases from V and 7 from J, leaving 13 bases between them. The CDR3 consists of 13 residues. The CDR3: CASSPDRGNTIYF. The CDR3, as DNA: TGTGCCAGCAGTCCGGACAGAGGGAACACCATATATTTT.